The 30 T cell receptor beta chains below come from one sample, sequenced in a study of OX40 agonist ivuxolimab in advanced cancers. Only in-frame clones appear in the TCRdb table, and some are missing; sequencing was by immunoSEQ multiplex PCR. The top ten hold over 10% of the sample, which has around 26,000 clones, 60% to 80% seen once. The sequences come from CD4+ or CD8+ T cells sorted from blood, collected in a trial of the OX40 agonist ivuxolimab. Receptors originate from an adult with an advanced solid tumor such as melanoma, head and neck, liver or kidney cancer.

The genes are TRBV11-2 and TRBJ1-1; TRBD1 matches 7 bases. The trim removed 5 bases at V and 4 bases at J, leaving 13 bases unmatched. The CDR3 consists of 16 residues. Germline assignment: CDR1 SGHAT and CDR2 FQNNGV. CDR3 sequence (DNA): TGTGCCAGCAGCCGCCGTATAGCCGACAGGGTCACTGAAGCTTTCTTT. Amino acid sequence: CASSRRIADRVTEAFF.

The chain recombines TRBV5-6 with TRBJ2-7; 9 bases agree with TRBD2. Germline V gene sequence: CDR1 SGHDT, CDR2 YYEEEE. The CDR3 loop spans 17 amino acids. With 4 bases clipped from V and 4 bases from J, the junction kept 15 bases outside the gene matches. This CDR3 reads CASSGEERAGGRYEQYF. CDR3 DNA sequence: TGTGCCAGCAGCGGGGAAGAGCGAGCGGGGGGAAGGTACGAGCAGTACTTC.

V and J are TRBV30 and TRBJ2-1, with 14 bases identical to TRBD2. CDR3 size: 16 residues. With 1 base clipped from V and 5 bases from J, the junction kept 4 bases outside the gene matches. The germline gives CDR1 GTSNPN, CDR2 SVGIG (reference sequence). DNA of the CDR3: TGTGCCTGGAGTGGCGGGACTAGCGGGGGACACAATGAGCAGTTCTTC. Translation gives CAWSGGTSGGHNEQFF.

The J gene is TRBJ2-3, the V gene TRBV15, with 11 bases identical to TRBD2. V lost 0 bases and J lost 2; bases outside the gene matches: 7. There are 18 residues in the CDR3. Germline V gene sequence: CDR1 LNHNV, CDR2 YYDKDF (reference sequence). CDR3 in DNA: TGTGCCACCAGCAGAGAACGTGGGACTAGCGGATTCACAGATACGCAGTATTTT. This encodes CATSRERGTSGFTDTQYF.

V is TRBV28 and J is TRBJ1-1; D gene unclear. Deletions cut 5 bases from V and 12 bases from J, with 19 bases between. CDR3 length: 13 residues. CDR1 is MDHEN and CDR2 is SYDVKM in the germline V gene. The CDR3 reads CASSLTSNRQTFF. Here the CDR3 DNA reads TGTGCCAGCAGTCTGACAAGTAACCGCCAAACTTTCTTT.

This clone was picked up one time. The V gene is TRBV30, the J gene TRBJ1-5; 9 bases are a match to TRBD1. This CDR3 spans 14 amino acids. V trimming: 2 bases; J trimming: 6 bases; junction bases outside the gene matches: 5. Germline V lookup: CDR1 GTSNPN, CDR2 SVGIG (reference sequence). The CDR3 DNA reads TGTGCCTGGAGTCCGGGACAGGGCGGTCAGCCCCAGCATTTT. This gives the protein CAWSPGQGGQPQHF.

The gene calls are TRBV5-6 and TRBJ1-4; D is unresolved. This CDR3 has 13 residues. Trimming left V 0 bases short and J 8 bases short, with 8 bases between. Germline V gene lookup returns CDR1 SGHDT and CDR2 YYEEEE. This CDR3 is CASSLGGWEKLFF. The CDR3 DNA reads as TGTGCCAGCAGCTTGGGGGGTTGGGAAAAACTGTTTTTT.

The sample holds a few counts of this clone. The chain employs TRBV29-1 and TRBJ2-7; D is unclear. The CDR3 is 12 residues long. V shed 4 bases and J shed 5 bases, with 12 bases lying between them. Germline V gene data show CDR1 as SQVTM and CDR2 as ANQGSEA. CDR3 in amino acids: CSVVSPRNEQYF. The CDR3 nucleotides are TGCAGCGTTGTGAGTCCACGCAACGAGCAGTACTTC.

V and J are TRBV7-2 and TRBJ2-7, with 11 positions matching TRBD1. There are 14 residues in the CDR3. Germline-derived CDR1 and CDR2 are SGHTA and FQGNSA. V lost 4 bases, J lost 4 bases, and 3 bases stayed unmatched. The CDR3 reads CASSWDRGWYEQYF. The CDR3 nucleotides read TGTGCCAGCAGCTGGGACAGGGGGTGGTACGAGCAGTACTTC. The full variable domain, rest sourced from reference TRBV7-2 and TRBJ2-7, is GAGVSQSPSNKVTEKGKDVELRCDPISGHTALYWYRQSLGQGLEFLIYFQGNSAPDKSGLPSDRFSAERTGGSVSTLTIQRTQQEDSAVYLCASSWDRGWYEQYFGPGTRLTVT.

V is TRBV23-1 and J is TRBJ2-7; the match to TRBD1 covers 9 bases. TRBV23-1 is given ORF status, its function remaining uncertain. The CDR3 is 15 residues long. V gave up 7 bases and J gave up 4 bases; unmatched junction bases: 11. CDR3: CASINRDRARYEQYF. The CDR3 bases are TGCGCCAGCATCAACCGGGACAGGGCTCGATACGAGCAGTACTTC.

This clone was recorded only once. The gene calls are TRBV5-6 and TRBJ2-5; TRBD2 might be the D (7 bases). CDR1 is SGHDT and CDR2 is YYEEEE in the germline V gene. This CDR3 contains 15 residues. Deletions cut 6 bases from V and 1 base from J, with 16 bases between. The CDR3 DNA is TGTGCCAGCAAGGAGGGGGGGATAGTCCAAGAGACCCAGTACTTC. Translating it yields CASKEGGIVQETQYF.

The V gene is TRBV11-2, the J gene TRBJ1-1; weak D call: TRBD1 (5 bases). Germline-derived CDR1 and CDR2 are SGHAT and FQNNGV. Trimming stripped 1 base from V and 1 base from J, with 7 bases between. The CDR3 contains 14 residues. This chain's CDR3 is CASSLAGQNTEAFF. The CDR3 bases are TGTGCCAGCAGCTTAGCAGGACAGAACACTGAAGCTTTCTTT.

This chain links TRBV9 with TRBJ1-5, with D possibly being TRBD1 (5 bases). Deletions cut 3 bases from V and 2 bases from J, with 12 bases between. Germline lookup yields CDR1 SGDLS and CDR2 YYNGEE. The CDR3 loop spans 15 amino acids. The CDR3 region is CASSAQGFGNQPQHF. In DNA, the CDR3 is TGTGCCAGCAGCGCGCAGGGTTTCGGCAATCAGCCCCAGCATTTT.

The chain has TRBV20-1 and TRBJ1-1; D is perhaps TRBD1 (5 bases). With 4 bases removed from V and 6 bases from J, the gap between germline ends came to 9 bases. CDR1 DFQATT and CDR2 SNEGSKA come from the germline V gene (reference sequence). The CDR3 is made up of 11 amino acids. The CDR3 DNA follows: TGCAGTGCTACCAGACAGTCTGAAGCTTTCTTT. As protein: CSATRQSEAFF.

This clone was counted between two and nine times. V and J are TRBV9 and TRBJ1-1; D call uncertain. The CDR3 runs 15 residues. Trimming removed 4 bases from V and 0 bases from J, with 13 bases in between. Germline-derived CDR1 and CDR2 are SGDLS and YYNGEE. This chain's CDR3 is CASSSEWGLNTEAFF. Here the CDR3 DNA reads TGTGCCAGCAGCTCCGAGTGGGGTCTGAACACTGAAGCTTTCTTT.

The count of this clone is one. The V and J genes are TRBV5-1 and TRBJ1-2; no clear D. Germline V CDR1 and CDR2: SGHRS, YFSETQ. V was shortened by 0 bases and J by 6 bases, with 12 bases between the two germline ends. The CDR3 sequence is 14 residues long. CDR3 coding DNA: TGCGCCAGCAGCTTGGTTGGCAGGCCAGATGGCTACACCTTC. Amino acids: CASSLVGRPDGYTF.

This clone is classed as large. J is TRBJ2-7 and V is TRBV10-3, with D maybe TRBD1 (6 bases). In germline, CDR1 is ENHRY, CDR2 SYGVKD. The CDR3 spans 14 residues. Deletions cut 2 bases from V and 4 bases from J, with 12 bases between. CDR3 loop: CAISEQGSGYEQYF. As DNA, the CDR3 is TGTGCCATCAGTGAGCAGGGGTCGGGTTACGAGCAGTACTTC.

Only a few counts were recorded for this clone. The chain employs TRBV19 and TRBJ2-5, with 11 bases identical to TRBD2. Losses at the gene ends were 0 bases for V and 3 bases for J; bases not matched to a gene: 0. The CDR3 runs 15 residues. CDR1 is LNHDA and CDR2 is SQIVND in the germline V gene (reference sequence). As DNA, the CDR3 is TGTGCCAGTAGTATAGAGGGACTAGCGGAAGAGACCCAGTACTTC. It is translated as CASSIEGLAEETQYF. The variable domain in full, with the rest retrieved from reference TRBV19 and TRBJ2-5, is DGGITQSPKYLFRKEGQNVTLSCEQNLNHDAMYWYRQDPGQGLRLIYYSQIVNDFQKGDIAEGYSVSREKKESFPLTVTSAQKNPTAFYLCASSIEGLAEETQYFGPGTRLLVL.

The V and J genes are TRBV5-4 and TRBJ1-3; D is uncertain. Germline V gene data show CDR1 as SGHNT and CDR2 as YYREEE (reference sequence). Trimming removed 3 bases from V and 1 base from J, with 8 bases in between. CDR3 length: 14 residues. The CDR3 DNA sequence: TGTGCCAGCAGCTCCAGTGCTTCTGGAAACACCATATATTTT. It codes for CASSSSASGNTIYF.

The chain carries TRBV18 and TRBJ2-3, with a weak D call TRBD2 (5 bases). This CDR3 region has 18 residues. Per germline, CDR1 KGHSH and CDR2 LQKENI. Trimming left V 6 bases short and J 5 bases short, with 27 bases between. The CDR3 DNA reads TGTGCCAGCTCCAACGAGGAAGCGCCTAGAGGAGGTGGAGATACGCAGTATTTT. It translates to CASSNEEAPRGGGDTQYF.

The chain employs TRBV6-5 and TRBJ1-1, with D uncertain. Germline-derived CDR1 and CDR2 are MNHEY and SVGAGI. Trimming took off 0 bases at V and 5 bases at J, with 7 bases between the two ends. CDR3 length equals 13 residues. The CDR3 loop is CASSYSGGTEAFF. The CDR3 DNA sequence: TGTGCCAGCAGTTACTCTGGCGGAACTGAAGCTTTCTTT.

J is TRBJ1-5 and V is TRBV7-8; D is perhaps TRBD1 (5 bases). This CDR3 is 14 amino acids long. Deletions cut 2 bases from V and 7 bases from J, with 12 bases between. Looked up from germline, CDR1 is SGHVS and CDR2 is FQNEAQ. CDR3 DNA sequence: TGTGCCAGCAGCTTAACAGGAAGGATCCAGCCCCAGCATTTT. This sequence encodes CASSLTGRIQPQHF.

As concerns this clone: A read error may produce the germline difference seen at one junction end. This chain links TRBV5-8 with TRBJ1-1; possibly TRBD1 for D (6 bases). The CDR3 consists of 12 residues. Germline CDR1 reads SGHTS; CDR2 reads YDEGEE. The CDR3: CVSSLVQGEAFF. As DNA, the CDR3 is TGTGTCAGCAGCTTGGTACAGGGTGAAGCTTTCTTT.

The rearrangement joins TRBV10-2 to TRBJ2-5, with D uncertain. The J call is in doubt because the DNA end fits TRBJ2-7 better. The CDR3 is 12 amino acids. Germline values: CDR1 WSHSY, CDR2 SAAADI. DNA for the CDR3: TGCGCCAGCAGAGACGCACAATACGAGCAGTACTTC. This sequence encodes CASRDAQYEQYF.

This clone was seen only a few times. The genes are TRBV5-1 and TRBJ2-2, with D possibly TRBD1 on 6 matching bases. The CDR3 sequence is 15 residues long. V was trimmed by 0 bases and J by 2 bases, leaving 8 bases between them. CDR1 and CDR2 (germline): SGHRS, YFSETQ. The CDR3, as DNA: TGCGCCAGCAGCTTGGACAGGGTAAACACCGGGGAGCTGTTTTTT. Protein sequence: CASSLDRVNTGELFF.

The V gene is TRBV28, the J gene TRBJ2-7; tentative D call: TRBD2 (6 bases). Trimming removed 2 bases from V and 3 bases from J, with 14 bases in between. Germline assignment: CDR1 MDHEN and CDR2 SYDVKM. The CDR3 loop spans 15 amino acids. This CDR3 is CASSLGGAPNYEQYF. The CDR3 nucleotides are TGTGCCAGCAGTTTAGGAGGGGCCCCAAACTACGAGCAGTACTTC. Combining the CDR3 with reference TRBV28 and TRBJ2-7 gives the whole variable domain DVKVTQSSRYLVKRTGEKVFLECVQDMDHENMFWYRQDPGLGLRLIYFSYDVKMKEKGDIPEGYSVSREKKERFSLILESASTNQTSMYLCASSLGGAPNYEQYFGPGTRLTVT.

V is TRBV5-6 and J is TRBJ1-6, with a weak D call TRBD1 (5 bases). The V gene lost 1 base and the J gene lost 0 bases, with 8 bases spanning the gap. CDR3 length: 16 residues. Germline CDR1 and CDR2: SGHDT and YYEEEE. In nucleotides, the CDR3 is TGTGCCAGCAGCTTGTACGACAGCTCCTATAATTCACCCCTCCACTTT. This gives the protein CASSLYDSSYNSPLHF. The whole variable domain, filled in from reference TRBV5-6 and TRBJ1-6, reads DAGVTQSPTHLIKTRGQQVTLRCSPKSGHDTVSWYQQALGQGPQFIFQYYEEEERQRGNFPDRFSGHQFPNYSSELNVNALLLGDSALYLCASSLYDSSYNSPLHFGNGTRLTVT.

As concerns this clone: Possible read error: a much larger clone is one base away. This chain uses TRBV19 with TRBJ1-3; possible D gene TRBD1, 5 bases. The CDR3 is made up of 17 amino acids. CDR1 and CDR2 (germline): LNHDA, SQIVND (reference sequence). V was clipped by 8 bases and J by 2 bases, with 22 bases between them. In DNA form, the CDR3 reads TGTGCCAGTGCTTTAGGCCCGACAGTCGGTACTGGAAACACCATATATTTT. Translating it yields CASALGPTVGTGNTIYF.

The CDR3 is CASSFVQGVIQYF. The DNA of the CDR3 is TGTGCCAGCAGCTTCGTACAGGGTGTCATTCAGTACTTC. The chain has TRBV5-5 and TRBJ2-4; D is possibly TRBD1 (6 bases). The CDR3 covers 13 residues. Trimming took off 2 bases at V and 9 bases at J, with 12 bases between the two ends. CDR1 is SGHKS and CDR2 is YYEKEE in the germline V gene (reference sequence).

The J gene is TRBJ2-5, the V gene TRBV5-1; D is possibly TRBD1 (6 bases). Trimming shortened V by 4 bases and J by 3 bases, and 16 bases separated the two germline ends. From germline, CDR1 is SGHRS and CDR2 YFSETQ. The CDR3 totals 15 residues. CDR3 region: CASSTDGTTEETQYF. CDR3 sequence (DNA): TGCGCCAGCAGCACGGACGGGACAACTGAAGAGACCCAGTACTTC.